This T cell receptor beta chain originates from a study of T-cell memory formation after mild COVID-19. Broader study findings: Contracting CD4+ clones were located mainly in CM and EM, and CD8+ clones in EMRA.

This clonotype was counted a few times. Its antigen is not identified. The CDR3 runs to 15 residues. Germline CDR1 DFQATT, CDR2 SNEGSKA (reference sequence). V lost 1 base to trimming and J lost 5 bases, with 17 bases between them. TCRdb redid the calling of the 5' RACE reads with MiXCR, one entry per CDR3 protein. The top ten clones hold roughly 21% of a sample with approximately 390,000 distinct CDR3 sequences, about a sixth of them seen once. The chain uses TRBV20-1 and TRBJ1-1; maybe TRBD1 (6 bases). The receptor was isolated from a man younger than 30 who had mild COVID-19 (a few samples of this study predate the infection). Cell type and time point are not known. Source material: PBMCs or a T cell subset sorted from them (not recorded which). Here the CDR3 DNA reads TGCAGTGCTAGAGTGACGATAGGGGGGAAGACTGAAGCTTTCTTT. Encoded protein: CSARVTIGGKTEAFF.